This T cell receptor beta chain is from a study of shared clonotypes between healthy human individuals. Sequenced by immunoSEQ multiplex PCR; TCRdb stores in-frame clones only, minus some. The data hold approximately 2.3 million clones, with 90% to 95% observed a single time. This CDR3 is 14 amino acids long. Per germline, CDR1 MGHDK and CDR2 SYGVNS. V lost 0 bases to trimming and J lost 10 bases, with 14 bases between them. The receptor was derived from a man aged 18 to 35 in good health. Some clones in this sample may be carry-over from other donors' samples. The specimen was naive CD4+ T cells from PBMCs. Subset described: CD45RA+ positively selected. J is TRBJ2-3 and V is TRBV25-1; D remains unclear. The CDR3 loop is CASSEYGEPTAQYF. CDR3 nucleotide sequence: TGTGCCAGCAGTGAATATGGAGAGCCAACCGCGCAGTATTTT.